This T cell receptor (beta chain) was identified in a study of cytomegalovirus exposure and HLA in healthy donors. Study-wide results and limits: Excluded were some V segments that proved indistinguishable, including TRBV6-2 and TRBV6-3. Later on, an analysis found that several of the most significant clusters appeared to be linked to common viral pathogens, which included parvovirus B19. Some public TCRs appeared in many individuals, while most sequences were rare.

Primers included in the PCR were 60 Vbeta and 13 Jbeta primers. Study processing details: Unique TCR beta chains totaled about 78 million in a later count, with approximately 11 million of them shared. Repertoires were generated with immunoSEQ multiplex PCR, while TCRdb's copy carries only in-frame clones and drops some. From that table come the V and J calls and clone size; the DNA was used to work out D and trimming. There are about 160,000 clones in the sample; over 60% occur only once, and about 0.93% lies in the top ten. Germline loops: CDR1 GTSNPN, CDR2 SVGIG (reference sequence). Trimming left V 5 bases short and J 4 bases short, with 15 bases between. The CDR3 length is 14 residues. To note about this clone: Its cognate antigen is unknown.

Sequencing used PBMCs. This sequence originates from a woman in her 50s in good health and CMV-seropositive. The chain couples TRBV30 to TRBJ1-5, with a tentative D call TRBD1 (6 bases). The CDR3, as DNA: TGTGCCTGGGGGCTGAAGGGGGGGAATCAGCCCCAGCATTTT. It codes for CAWGLKGGNQPQHF.